This T cell receptor (beta chain) is from a study of T cell responses to AZD1222 COVID-19 vaccine. About the study: Both about-4-week and about-12-week second-dose recipients were combined.

Data came from immunoSEQ multiplex PCR; TCRdb stores just in-frame clones and leaves some out. The sample yields roughly 160,000 clones, 90% seen once. The clonotype originates from an adult in good health. Sequenced material: peripheral blood, taken on day 0 of AZD1222 vaccination.

The CDR3 sequence: CASSYSSPDYEQYF. Written as DNA, the CDR3 is TGTGCCAGCAGTTACTCGAGTCCAGACTACGAGCAGTACTTC. The V call is TRBV6-5, the J call TRBJ2-7; D gene uncertain. V lost 0 bases and J lost 3, with 9 bases in between. The CDR3 spans 14 residues. The germline V gene encodes CDR1 MNHEY and CDR2 SVGAGI.